In this sample, the clone carrying this TCR beta chain turned up many times. Its antigen is unidentified. TCRbeta library construction was performed incorporating unique molecular identifiers. Each CDR3 protein gets one entry after TCRdb re-called the PCR reads with MiXCR. Of about 98,000 distinct CDR3 sequences detected, around a quarter appear once; the ten largest clones hold about 21%. The CDR3 is 14 amino acids. CDR1 is SGHRS and CDR2 is YFSETQ in the germline V gene. V lost 3 bases, J lost 7 bases, and 8 bases stayed unmatched. This entry belongs to a study of T-cell reconstitution after alpha-beta-depleted transplantation in children. General study results and limits: One year after transplant, T-cell counts and diversity came mostly from newly produced T cells.

The sample in question was PBMCs, obtained before TCRalphabeta/CD19-depleted stem cell transplant. The chain recombines TRBV5-1 with TRBJ2-7; 9 bases fit TRBD1. This clonotype was obtained from a boy aged 2 to 9 with acute lymphoblastic leukemia, due to receive a stem cell transplant. The CDR3 region is CASSSGTGNEEQYF. Written as DNA, the CDR3 is TGCGCCAGCAGCTCCGGGACAGGGAACGAGGAGCAGTACTTC.